The sequence of this T cell receptor (beta chain) was determined in a study of T cell responses to AZD1222 COVID-19 vaccine. General study results and limits: There were repertoire samples only from the period after the peak T cell response.

Worth noting for this clone: As yet, its antigen is unknown.

Profiled with immunoSEQ multiplex PCR; TCRdb holds only in-frame clones, not every one. Found here are around 92,000 clones, roughly 93% of them singletons; the top ten hold roughly 20%. The CDR3 is 18 residues long. CDR1 is MNHEY and CDR2 is SMNVEV in the germline V gene (reference sequence). V lost 7 bases and J lost 3; bases outside the gene matches: 13. This clonotype was sampled from an adult in good health. The chain has TRBV27 and TRBJ2-6; TRBD1 agrees at 9 bases. This sample comprised peripheral blood, obtained on day 0 of AZD1222 vaccination. The DNA for the CDR3 is TGTGCCAGCACCCCCGGGACAGGGAGGGTGTATGGGGCCAACGTCCTGACTTTC. Protein sequence: CASTPGTGRVYGANVLTF.